This T cell receptor (beta chain) was recovered during a study of CD8+ T cells in alopecia areata. About the study: Twice daily, treated patients received 5 to 10 mg of oral tofacitinib. The drug, tofacitinib, lasted 6 to 18 months, followed by 6 months off drug. Study conclusions and caveats: Patients shared TCRs less clearly than mice did, possibly owing to HLA.

cDNA serving as the sequencing template came from extracted, reverse transcribed RNA. The assay was immunoSEQ multiplex PCR, and TCRdb's table has in-frame clones only and misses some. The sample comprises 170,000 or so clones, approximately 62% of which are singletons, and 1.7% rests with the top ten. This clone was picked up a small number of times. Its target is unknown. The CDR3 loop spans 17 amino acids. Germline lookup yields CDR1 LNHDA and CDR2 SQIVND (reference sequence). V gave up 2 bases and J gave up 0 bases, with 13 bases separating them. This specimen consisted of CD4+ T cells sorted from blood, obtained at week 0. The TCR sequence derives from a human donor with alopecia areata. The V gene is TRBV19, the J gene TRBJ2-2; D unclear. CDR3 in DNA: TGTGCCAGTAGTATAAGACGCTGGCAGGCGAACACCGGGGAGCTGTTTTTT. This codes for CASSIRRWQANTGELFF.